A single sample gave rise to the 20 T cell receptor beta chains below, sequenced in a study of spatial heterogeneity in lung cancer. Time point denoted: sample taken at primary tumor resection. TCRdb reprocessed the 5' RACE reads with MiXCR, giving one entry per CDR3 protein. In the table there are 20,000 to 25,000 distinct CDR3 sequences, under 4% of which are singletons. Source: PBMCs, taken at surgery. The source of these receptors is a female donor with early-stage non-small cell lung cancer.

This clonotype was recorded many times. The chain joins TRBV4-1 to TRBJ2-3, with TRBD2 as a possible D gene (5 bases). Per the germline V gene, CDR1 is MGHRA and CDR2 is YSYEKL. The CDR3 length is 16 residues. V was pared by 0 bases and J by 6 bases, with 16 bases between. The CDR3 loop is CASSQDAGPGGDTQYF. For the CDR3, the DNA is TGCGCCAGCAGCCAAGACGCCGGGCCAGGAGGCGATACGCAGTATTTT.

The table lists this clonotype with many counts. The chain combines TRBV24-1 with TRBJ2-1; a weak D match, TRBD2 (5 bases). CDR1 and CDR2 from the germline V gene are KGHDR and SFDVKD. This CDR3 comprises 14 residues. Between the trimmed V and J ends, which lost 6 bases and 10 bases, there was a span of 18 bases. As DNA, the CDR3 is TGTGCCACCAGTTCGTGGGAGAATTTTCTCGAGCAGTTCTTC. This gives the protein CATSSWENFLEQFF.

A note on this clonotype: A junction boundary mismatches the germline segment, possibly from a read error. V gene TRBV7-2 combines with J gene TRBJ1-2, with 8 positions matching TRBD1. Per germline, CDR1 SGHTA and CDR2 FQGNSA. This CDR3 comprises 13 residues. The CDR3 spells CASSTDRESDYTF. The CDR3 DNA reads TGTGCTAGCAGCACGGACAGGGAGTCTGACTACACCTTC.

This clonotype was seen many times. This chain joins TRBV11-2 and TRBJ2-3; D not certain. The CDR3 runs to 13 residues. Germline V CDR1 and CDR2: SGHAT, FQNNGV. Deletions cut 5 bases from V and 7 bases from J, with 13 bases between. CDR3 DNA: TGTGCCAGCAGCCCAGGAGATGCGTATACGCAGTATTTT. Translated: CASSPGDAYTQYF.

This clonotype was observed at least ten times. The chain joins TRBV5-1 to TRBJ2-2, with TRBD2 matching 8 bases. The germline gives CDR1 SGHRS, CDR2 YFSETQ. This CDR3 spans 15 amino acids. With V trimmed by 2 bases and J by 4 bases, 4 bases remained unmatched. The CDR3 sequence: CASSFTSGSTGELFF. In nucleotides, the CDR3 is TGCGCCAGCAGCTTTACGAGCGGGAGCACCGGGGAGCTGTTTTTT.

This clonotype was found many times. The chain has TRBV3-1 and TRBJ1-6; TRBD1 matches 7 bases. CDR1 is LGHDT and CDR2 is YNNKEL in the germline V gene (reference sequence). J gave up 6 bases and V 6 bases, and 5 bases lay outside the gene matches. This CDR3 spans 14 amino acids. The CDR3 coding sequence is TGTGCCAGCAGACCCGGGGACAGTAATTCACCCCTCCACTTT. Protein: CASRPGDSNSPLHF.

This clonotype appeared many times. The CDR3 here is CSATGTSGLNEQFF. CDR3 nucleotides: TGCAGTGCAACCGGGACTAGCGGCCTCAATGAGCAGTTCTTC. This sequence joins TRBV20-1 and TRBJ2-1; 11 bases agree with TRBD2. V gave up 6 bases and J gave up 6 bases; unmatched junction bases: 7. The CDR3 contains 14 residues. The germline V gene has CDR1 DFQATT and CDR2 SNEGSKA (reference sequence).

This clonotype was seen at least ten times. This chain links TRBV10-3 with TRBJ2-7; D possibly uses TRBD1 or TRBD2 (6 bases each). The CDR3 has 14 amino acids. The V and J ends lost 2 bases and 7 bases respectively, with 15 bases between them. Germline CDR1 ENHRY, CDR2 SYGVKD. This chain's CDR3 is CAISEGGLRWEQYF. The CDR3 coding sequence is TGTGCCATCAGTGAGGGGGGGCTGAGATGGGAGCAGTACTTC.

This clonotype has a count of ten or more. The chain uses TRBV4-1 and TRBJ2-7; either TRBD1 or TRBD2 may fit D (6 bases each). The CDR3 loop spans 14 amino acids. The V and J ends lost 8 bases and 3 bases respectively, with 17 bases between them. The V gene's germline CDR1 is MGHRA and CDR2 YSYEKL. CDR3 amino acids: CASRPGASIYEQYF. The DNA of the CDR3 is TGCGCCAGCCGTCCGGGGGCGTCTATCTACGAGCAGTACTTC.

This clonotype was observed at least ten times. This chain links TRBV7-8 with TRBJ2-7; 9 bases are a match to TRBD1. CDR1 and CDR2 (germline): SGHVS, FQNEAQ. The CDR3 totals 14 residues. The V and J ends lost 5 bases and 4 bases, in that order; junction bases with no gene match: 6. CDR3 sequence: CASSGRDRVYEQYF. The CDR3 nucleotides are TGTGCCAGCAGCGGCCGGGACAGGGTTTACGAGCAGTACTTC.

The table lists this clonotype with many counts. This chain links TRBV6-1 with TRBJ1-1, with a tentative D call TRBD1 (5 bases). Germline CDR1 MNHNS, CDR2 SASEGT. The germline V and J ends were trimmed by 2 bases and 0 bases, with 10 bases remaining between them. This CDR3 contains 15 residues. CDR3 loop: CASSELDTLNTEAFF. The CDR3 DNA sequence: TGTGCCAGCAGTGAATTGGACACCTTGAACACTGAAGCTTTCTTT.

The CDR3 DNA follows: TGTGCCAGCAGCTTGGGGCTAGCGGCTGTCGGGGAGCAGTACTTC. Amino acids: CASSLGLAAVGEQYF. The chain employs TRBV5-4 and TRBJ2-7; TRBD2 matches at 7 bases. Unmatched junction bases numbered 10, after V lost 0 bases and J lost 7 bases. The CDR3 extends over 15 amino acids. Germline V gene lookup returns CDR1 SGHNT and CDR2 YYREEE (reference sequence).

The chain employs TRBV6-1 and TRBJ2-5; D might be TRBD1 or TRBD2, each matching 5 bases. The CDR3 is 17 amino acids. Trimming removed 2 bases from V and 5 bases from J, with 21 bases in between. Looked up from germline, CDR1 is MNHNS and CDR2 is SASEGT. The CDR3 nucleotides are TGTGCCAGCAGTGAACTGACCCTCCCGGGACGCGGGGAGACCCAGTACTTC. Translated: CASSELTLPGRGETQYF.

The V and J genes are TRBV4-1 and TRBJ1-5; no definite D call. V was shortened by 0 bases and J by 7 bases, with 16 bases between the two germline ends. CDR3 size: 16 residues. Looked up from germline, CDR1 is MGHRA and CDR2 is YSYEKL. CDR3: CASSQDNIHSDQPQHF. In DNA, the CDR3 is TGCGCCAGCAGCCAAGATAATATCCACAGCGACCAGCCCCAGCATTTT.

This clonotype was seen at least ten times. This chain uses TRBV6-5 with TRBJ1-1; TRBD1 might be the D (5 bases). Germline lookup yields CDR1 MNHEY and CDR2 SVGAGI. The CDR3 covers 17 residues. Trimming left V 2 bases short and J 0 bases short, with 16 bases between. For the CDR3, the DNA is TGTGCCAGCAGTTACGGGGGGTCCGCAGCAATGAACACTGAAGCTTTCTTT. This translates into CASSYGGSAAMNTEAFF.

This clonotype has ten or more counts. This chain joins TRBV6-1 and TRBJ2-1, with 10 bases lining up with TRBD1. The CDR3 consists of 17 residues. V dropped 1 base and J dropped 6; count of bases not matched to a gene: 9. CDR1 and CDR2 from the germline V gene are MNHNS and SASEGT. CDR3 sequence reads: CASSEVYRQGAGNEQFF. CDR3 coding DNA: TGTGCCAGCAGTGAAGTTTATCGACAGGGGGCTGGCAATGAGCAGTTCTTC.

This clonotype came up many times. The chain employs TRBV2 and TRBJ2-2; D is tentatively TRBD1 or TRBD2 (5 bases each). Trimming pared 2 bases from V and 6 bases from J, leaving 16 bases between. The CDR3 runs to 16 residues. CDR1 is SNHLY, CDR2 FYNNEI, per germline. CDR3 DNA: TGTGCCAGCAGTGAATGGGGCGGGTCGACTGCCGGGGAGCTGTTTTTT. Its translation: CASSEWGGSTAGELFF.

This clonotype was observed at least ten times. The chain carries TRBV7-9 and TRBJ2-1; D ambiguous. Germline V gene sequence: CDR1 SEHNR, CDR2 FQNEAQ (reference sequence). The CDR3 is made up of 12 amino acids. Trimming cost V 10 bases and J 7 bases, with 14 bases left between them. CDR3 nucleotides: TGTGCCACTCCAAGATACAAAAATGAGCAGTTCTTC. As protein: CATPRYKNEQFF.

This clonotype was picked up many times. The CDR3 spells CASSQGGPFGTSVSREQFF. The CDR3 DNA follows: TGTGCCAGCAGCCAAGGGGGACCTTTCGGGACTAGCGTGTCCAGGGAGCAGTTCTTC. The chain is built from TRBV3-1 and TRBJ2-1; 10 bases match TRBD2. The V segment lost 1 base and the J segment 10 bases; nucleotides outside the gene matches: 19. The CDR3 loop spans 19 amino acids. Germline CDR1 LGHDT, CDR2 YNNKEL (reference sequence).

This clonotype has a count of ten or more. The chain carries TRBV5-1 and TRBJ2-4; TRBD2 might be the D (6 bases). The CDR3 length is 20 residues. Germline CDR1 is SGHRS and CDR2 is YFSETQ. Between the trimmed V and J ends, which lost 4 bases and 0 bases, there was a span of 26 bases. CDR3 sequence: CASSPYGGSPLALAKNIQYF. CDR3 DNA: TGCGCCAGCAGCCCGTACGGGGGAAGCCCTCTGGCTTTAGCCAAAAACATTCAGTACTTC.